One T cell receptor beta chain is described in this entry. Each sample came from a Caucasian adult donor living in Nashville, Tennessee. TCRdb's copy holds only in-frame clones and misses some; the assay was immunoSEQ multiplex PCR. This sample has more than 1.2 million clones, with 98% to 99% found just once. Looked up from germline, CDR1 is SGHRS and CDR2 is YFSETQ. V lost 4 bases and J lost 4, with 33 bases in between. The CDR3 spans 20 residues. This sample stems from a study of shared clonotypes between healthy human individuals. The chain has TRBV5-1 and TRBJ2-7, with D maybe TRBD1 (9 bases). The source is a man aged 25 to 40 in good health. Sequencing input: naive CD4+ T cells sorted from blood. This sample's subset: CD45RA+ positively selected. The CDR3 bases are TGCGCCAGCAGCCCCCGGGGGGGGGACAGGGTAGTCGCCGAGAGATACGAGCAGTACTTC. Translation gives CASSPRGGDRVVAERYEQYF.